This record covers a single TCR beta chain. It has no known antigen specificity. A much larger clone differs from this one at a single base, so this may be a read error. This sample is drawn from a study of OX40 agonist ivuxolimab in advanced cancers. In terms of the full investigation: The costimulatory receptor OX40 (CD134) was targeted by ivuxolimab, a fully human IgG2 agonistic monoclonal antibody. The paper reports the monotherapy dose-escalation portion (N = 52 patients) of the phase I ivuxolimab trial. In the dose-escalation cohort, roughly 80% of patients were male, and the mean age was roughly 60 years, with a range of roughly 20 to 79. Intravenous ivuxolimab was administered to patients every 2 weeks at six dose levels: 0.01, 0.1, 0.3, 1.5, 3 and 10 mg/kg. The point of sequencing TCRbeta in the periphery was to test whether ivuxolimab changed TCR sequence diversity and drove clonal T-cell expansion. Partial responses occurred in three dose-escalation patients, of whom one had hepatocellular carcinoma and two had cutaneous melanoma. Patients were allowed to have had prior anti-PD-1, anti-PD-L1 or anti-CTLA-4 therapy, and around two fifths of the dose-escalation patients had been treated with checkpoint inhibitors. Of the approximately 54 patients in dose escalation, some 20 had hepatocellular carcinoma, roughly 15 had melanoma, 9 had renal cell carcinoma and 9 had head and neck cancer.

Patients with autoimmune disease history or receiving systemic immunosuppression were excluded from the trial. Peripheral blood for TCR sequencing was collected from all dose cohorts at baseline, on cycle 4 day 1, and on cycle 7 day 1. The samples were taken from a phase I, first-in-human, multicenter, open-label dose-escalation trial of ivuxolimab. Adults with locally advanced or metastatic melanoma, renal cell, hepatocellular, or head and neck squamous cell carcinoma were enrolled in the trial. CD4+ and CD8+ T cells were sorted separately from peripheral blood before TCR sequencing. Study-wide conclusions, independent of this receptor: Partial responders in the 0.1-3.0 mg/kg groups had among the lowest normalized peripheral clonal expansion, especially among CD8+ T cells. After ivuxolimab, CD8+ T cells had more expanded clones than CD4+ T cells on average. At doses of 0.1 to 3.0 mg/kg, clonal expansion of both CD4+ and CD8+ T cells in blood was seen between baseline and week 6. Low levels of normalized T-cell clonal expansion were also seen in some nonresponding patients. Antigen specificity was not determined for the clonally expanded peripheral T cells.

From the cysteine through the phenylalanine, the CDR3 covers 13 amino acids. The retained sequence is limited to the CDR3, 39 bases, with the frame set at the first base. The V and J ends are trimmed by 2 bases and 1 base, leaving 5 bases between them. Sequences SGHAT (CDR1) and FQNNGV (CDR2) are obtained from the germline V gene. Genomic DNA was isolated from the sorted cells so that the TCRbeta CDR3 region could be sequenced. The immunoSEQ Assay was used to sequence the TCRbeta CDR3 regions. TCRdb stores this immuneACCESS table with in-frame sequences only. Part of the clones is absent; in the studies checked, under half of the shortfall reflects unresolved V genes, and no reason is known for the rest. The sample table shows some 100,000 clones, and just over 85% are seen once. Approximately 1.9% of the sample rests with the top ten.

The origin of this receptor is an adult with an advanced solid tumor such as melanoma, head and neck, liver or kidney cancer. The chain was built from TRBV11-2 and TRBJ1-1; 5 matching bases give a weak D call of TRBD1. The sample here was CD4+ or CD8+ T cells sorted from blood, taken in a trial of the OX40 agonist ivuxolimab. CDR3 region: CASSLQGNTEAFF. The nucleotide sequence is TGTGCCAGCAGCTTACAGGGGAACACTGAAGCTTTCTTT.